This TCR beta chain is drawn from a study of CD8 T cells in Susac syndrome. Reverse transcription used about 0.45 to 1 ug RNA and random hexamers. Amplification of the TCR beta CDR3 was carried out by immunoSEQ multiplex PCR, which spanned a total of 54 Vbeta and 13 Jbeta segments. One entry per CDR3 protein results from TCRdb running MiXCR on the immunoSEQ multiplex PCR reads. The sample yields 150,000 to 200,000 distinct CDR3 sequences, 80% to 95% seen once. Healthy donors served as age- and sex-matched controls. V lost 4 bases to trimming and J lost 0 bases, with 10 bases between them. Germline values: CDR1 SQVTM, CDR2 ANQGSEA. The CDR3 totals 14 residues.

Sequenced: CD4+ T cells from PBMCs. The chain has TRBV29-1 and TRBJ1-5, with D uncertain. This clonotype was obtained from a human donor in good health. The CDR3 DNA reads as TGCAGCGTTGGGGAACCAAATAGCAATCAGCCCCAGCATTTT. Protein sequence: CSVGEPNSNQPQHF.